This is a list of T cell receptor beta chains from one sample in a study of human T cells and chemical hapten exposure. TCRdb fed the RACE reads into MiXCR, producing one record per CDR3 protein. The sample gives a few hundred thousand distinct CDR3 sequences, around 5.5% of which show up once; approximately 8.2% is in the top ten. The sample consisted of whole blood, taken in connection with sensitization to the hapten diphenylcyclopropenone (DPC). The receptors stem from a woman younger than 35 with alopecia areata. Some clones in this sample may be carry-over from other donors' samples. CDR3s leave out the opening cysteine and the closing phenylalanine or tryptophan.

j_call v_call cdr3_aa
TRBJ1-3 TRBV7-8 ASSYNRGNTIY
TRBJ2-5 TRBV7-2 ASSLGPGANRKETQY
TRBJ2-7 TRBV20-1 SAVRLAGEQY
TRBJ1-3 TRBV5-5 ASSLVTTPPGNTIY
TRBJ2-7 TRBV29-1 SVEVGSAEQY
TRBJ1-1 TRBV2 ASSEETGIGTEAF
TRBJ2-1 TRBV25-1 ASSEQPHMNNEQF
TRBJ2-3 TRBV6-2/TRBV6-3 ASSFMGPSRGTDTQY
TRBJ2-1 TRBV7-3 ASSPGAGGFDEQF
TRBJ1-5 TRBV12-3/TRBV12-4 ASSLDYSNQPQH
TRBJ1-6 TRBV2 ASSNRDRGEPLQ
TRBJ2-3 TRBV20-1 SARDPGLAGGLDTQY
TRBJ1-1 TRBV9 ASSVSSNPTEAF
TRBJ2-5 TRBV12-5 ASGPPGGETQY
TRBJ1-2 TRBV20-1 SARGDRGNYGYT